A single sample is the source of the 32 T cell receptor beta chains below, sequenced in a study of identical twins. One entry per CDR3 protein, called by TCRdb with MiXCR from the 5' RACE reads. Among roughly 200,000 distinct CDR3 sequences listed, about a sixth were seen once. This sample also belongs to another study, concerning T cells expressing NK-cell markers.

Sequencing used CD8+ T cells sorted from blood. These receptors all stem from a woman aged 18-29 years in good health.

This rearrangement joins TRBV12-3 or TRBV12-4 to TRBJ2-3; D is possibly TRBD1 (7 bases). The CDR3 is made up of 15 amino acids. V was pared by 4 bases and J by 3 bases, with 14 bases between. The CDR3 nucleotides read TGTGCCAGCAGTTCCCCGGCAGGGGGGACAGATACGCAGTATTTT. It specifies CASSSPAGGTDTQYF.

The chain joins TRBV12-3 or TRBV12-4 to TRBJ1-1; the D is unclear. This CDR3 comprises 15 residues. V shed 4 bases and J shed 7 bases, with 19 bases lying between them. CDR3 residues: CASSSPQVLRGEAFF. The CDR3 DNA sequence: TGTGCCAGCAGTTCCCCCCAAGTACTCAGAGGTGAAGCTTTCTTT.

This clonotype has just a few counts. The CDR3 reads CSARRERPDNEQFF. The CDR3 DNA reads as TGCAGTGCTAGGCGGGAGCGGCCTGACAATGAGCAGTTCTTC. The rearrangement joins TRBV20-1 to TRBJ2-1; 7 bases are shared with TRBD2. The CDR3 loop spans 14 amino acids. Germline V gene sequence: CDR1 DFQATT, CDR2 SNEGSKA (reference sequence). V dropped 3 bases and J dropped 5; count of bases not matched to a gene: 7.

The V gene is TRBV7-9, the J gene TRBJ2-1; possible D gene TRBD2, 5 bases. Germline CDR1 SEHNR, CDR2 FQNEAQ (reference sequence). The ends were cut back, 4 bases at V and 8 bases at J, with 18 bases in the middle. This CDR3 comprises 15 residues. The CDR3 sequence: CASSSGNGVIDEQFF. For the CDR3, the DNA is TGTGCCAGCAGCTCAGGAAACGGGGTTATCGATGAGCAGTTCTTC.

In this sample, this clonotype turned up many times. The chain has TRBV12-3 or TRBV12-4 and TRBJ2-1, with a tentative D call TRBD2 (7 bases). V lost 3 bases and J lost 6, with 15 bases in between. The CDR3 is made up of 15 amino acids. CDR3 protein: CASSLKGGLSNEQFF. In DNA, the CDR3 is TGTGCCAGCAGTTTGAAGGGGGGGTTGAGCAATGAGCAGTTCTTC.

This chain joins TRBV7-9 and TRBJ2-7; 7 bases are shared with TRBD2. V shed 5 bases, J shed 2 bases, and the junction held 6 bases outside the gene matches. CDR3 length: 14 amino acids. Germline loops: CDR1 SEHNR, CDR2 FQNEAQ (reference sequence). CDR3 in DNA: TGTGCCAGCAGCACCTCTAGCGGCCCCTACGAGCAGTACTTC. It specifies CASSTSSGPYEQYF.

This clonotype occurred a few times. The gene calls are TRBV10-2 and TRBJ1-1; TRBD1 is a possible D gene (5 bases). CDR1 and CDR2 from the germline V gene are WSHSY and SAAADI. V lost 4 bases and J 5 bases, leaving 14 bases between the germline ends. The CDR3 covers 14 residues. In nucleotides, the CDR3 is TGCGCCAGCAGTGTATCCAGGGCGGGTACTGAAGCTTTCTTT. Translation gives CASSVSRAGTEAFF.

This clonotype has only a few counts. CDR3 bases: TGTGCCACCAGCAGAGATCGGGGCAGGGTCCACGAGCAGTACTTC. Translated: CATSRDRGRVHEQYF. The V gene is TRBV15, the J gene TRBJ2-7, with D perhaps given as TRBD1 or TRBD2 (5 bases each). The CDR3 sequence is 15 residues long. Germline CDR1 LNHNV, CDR2 YYDKDF (reference sequence). Trimming removed 0 bases from V and 5 bases from J, with 14 bases in between.

This clonotype was seen a handful of times. The chain is built from TRBV7-8 and TRBJ2-3; no firm D call. The CDR3 has 14 amino acids. V lost 8 bases, J lost 2 bases, and 14 bases lay in between. The V gene's germline CDR1 is SGHVS and CDR2 FQNEAQ. CDR3 nucleotides: TGTGCCAGCGCCGGGCTGCTTATCACAGATACGCAGTATTTT. As protein: CASAGLLITDTQYF.

This clonotype was observed many times. The rearrangement links TRBV5-5 to TRBJ2-1; 11 nucleotides align to TRBD2. The V gene's germline CDR1 is SGHKS and CDR2 YYEKEE (reference sequence). The ends lost 6 bases at V and 8 bases at J; junction bases unmatched: 10. This CDR3 region has 15 residues. The CDR3 sequence is CASKQTSGSSDEQFF. The CDR3, as DNA: TGTGCCAGCAAACAAACTAGCGGGAGTTCTGATGAGCAGTTCTTC.

The chain has TRBV13 and TRBJ2-7, with D tentatively TRBD1 or TRBD2 (6 bases each). The CDR3 covers 15 residues. Between the trimmed V and J ends, which lost 6 bases and 1 base, there was a span of 16 bases. Germline loops: CDR1 PRHDT, CDR2 FYEKMQ (reference sequence). The CDR3 here is CASRFSTGASYEQYF. The CDR3 nucleotides are TGTGCCAGCAGGTTCTCCACGGGGGCATCCTACGAGCAGTACTTC.

The V call is TRBV4-3, the J call TRBJ2-1, with 11 bases identical to TRBD2. The CDR3 is 16 amino acids. CDR1 LGHNA and CDR2 YSLEER come from the germline V gene. V was pared by 0 bases and J by 5 bases, with 3 bases of the junction left unmatched. The CDR3 spells CASSQDGLAGHNEQFF. The CDR3 DNA reads as TGCGCCAGCAGCCAAGATGGACTAGCGGGCCACAATGAGCAGTTCTTC.

The chain carries TRBV6-1 and TRBJ2-7; TRBD2 agrees at 12 bases. There are 17 residues in the CDR3. Trimming took 6 bases from V and 5 from J; bases not matched to a gene: 14. Germline loops: CDR1 MNHNS, CDR2 SASEGT. The CDR3: CASSPPRPGLAGHEQYF. The DNA for the CDR3 is TGTGCCAGCAGCCCGCCTAGGCCGGGACTAGCGGGCCACGAGCAGTACTTC.

This clonotype was picked up many times. As DNA, the CDR3 is TGTGCCAGTAGTATAGTAGGACATACCAATCAGCCCCAGCATTTT. Translated: CASSIVGHTNQPQHF. The J gene is TRBJ1-5, the V gene TRBV19, with D possibly matching TRBD1 (5 bases). Looked up from germline, CDR1 is LNHDA and CDR2 is SQIVND (reference sequence). This CDR3 spans 15 amino acids. V shed 1 base and J shed 3 bases, with 10 bases lying between them. Combining the CDR3 with reference TRBV19 and TRBJ1-5 gives the whole variable domain DGGITQSPKYLFRKEGQNVTLSCEQNLNHDAMYWYRQDPGQGLRLIYYSQIVNDFQKGDIAEGYSVSREKKESFPLTVTSAQKNPTAFYLCASSIVGHTNQPQHFGDGTRLSIL.

This clonotype was detected only a few times. The chain joins TRBV29-1 to TRBJ2-1; no clear D gene. Germline CDR1 SQVTM, CDR2 ANQGSEA. V lost 4 bases, J lost 7 bases, and 5 bases lay in between. The CDR3 is 10 residues long. In DNA form, the CDR3 reads TGCAGCGTTGTGGATAATGAGCAGTTCTTC. As protein: CSVVDNEQFF.

This clonotype was recorded at least ten times. V gene TRBV12-3 or TRBV12-4 combines with J gene TRBJ1-2, with 8 bases matching TRBD1. V shed 6 bases and J 1 base; nucleotides not matched to a gene: 13. The CDR3 is 17 amino acids. In nucleotides, the CDR3 is TGTGCCAGCAGCCCCGGGACAGGTGCGGCGCTTAACTATGGCTACACCTTC. This sequence encodes CASSPGTGAALNYGYTF.

This clonotype has more than one count but fewer than ten. The chain joins TRBV5-5 to TRBJ2-7, with D perhaps TRBD1 (6 bases). From germline, CDR1 is SGHKS and CDR2 YYEKEE (reference sequence). The V gene lost 3 bases and the J gene lost 3 bases, with 13 bases spanning the gap. This CDR3 has 14 residues. The CDR3 nucleotides read TGTGCCAGCAGCTCGGACAGCCTAGTCTACGAGCAGTACTTC. Translation gives CASSSDSLVYEQYF.

V gene TRBV20-1 combines with J gene TRBJ2-7; 9 nucleotides match TRBD2. The CDR3 consists of 13 residues. V was pared by 3 bases and J by 2 bases, with 2 bases of the junction left unmatched. Germline CDR1 DFQATT, CDR2 SNEGSKA (reference sequence). CDR3 residues: CSASAGGTYEQYF. The CDR3 bases are TGCAGTGCTAGTGCGGGAGGGACCTACGAGCAGTACTTC.

This clonotype was picked up a small number of times. This rearrangement joins TRBV7-6 to TRBJ2-1, with D tentatively TRBD2 (6 bases). This CDR3 comprises 15 residues. CDR1 and CDR2 (germline): SGHVS, FNYEAQ. Between the trimmed V and J ends, which lost 5 bases and 2 bases, there was a span of 13 bases. CDR3 residues: CASSPTAGTYNEQFF. The CDR3 region has the DNA TGTGCCAGCAGCCCCACTGCGGGGACCTACAATGAGCAGTTCTTC.

The chain links TRBV7-9 to TRBJ2-5; a weak D match, TRBD2 (5 bases). CDR1 and CDR2 (germline): SEHNR, FQNEAQ (reference sequence). The CDR3 is 16 amino acids. Between the trimmed V and J ends, which lost 1 base and 2 bases, there was a span of 14 bases. The CDR3 spells CASSLVPSLWQETQYF. The DNA of the CDR3 is TGTGCCAGCAGCTTAGTCCCTAGCCTTTGGCAAGAGACCCAGTACTTC.

This sequence joins TRBV29-1 and TRBJ1-2, with D possibly matching TRBD1 (5 bases). V lost 5 bases and J lost 6, with 10 bases in between. In germline, CDR1 is SQVTM, CDR2 ANQGSEA. CDR3 length equals 11 residues. Here the CDR3 reads CSVMGDDGYTF. The CDR3 DNA reads TGCAGCGTTATGGGGGACGATGGCTACACCTTC.

This clonotype was seen a few times. This sequence joins TRBV19 and TRBJ1-2, with D possibly TRBD1 on 6 matching bases. The CDR3 extends over 19 amino acids. The V end lost 2 bases, the J end lost 1 base, and 23 bases lay between the germline ends. Germline loops: CDR1 LNHDA, CDR2 SQIVND (reference sequence). In nucleotides, the CDR3 is TGTGCCAGTAGTATAACCAAGGACAGAAAGCAAAGATTTAACTATGGCTACACCTTC. Protein product: CASSITKDRKQRFNYGYTF. Full variable domain (missing parts from reference TRBV19 and TRBJ1-2): DGGITQSPKYLFRKEGQNVTLSCEQNLNHDAMYWYRQDPGQGLRLIYYSQIVNDFQKGDIAEGYSVSREKKESFPLTVTSAQKNPTAFYLCASSITKDRKQRFNYGYTFGSGTRLTVV.

The V and J genes are TRBV27 and TRBJ1-1; 9 bases fit TRBD1. Germline trimming cut 3 bases from V and 7 bases from J; bases unmatched to any gene: 3. The germline gives CDR1 MNHEY, CDR2 SMNVEV (reference sequence). The length of the CDR3 is 13 residues. The CDR3: CASSFTGGIEAFF. The CDR3 region has the DNA TGTGCCAGCAGTTTTACAGGGGGCATTGAAGCTTTCTTT.

This chain joins TRBV12-3 or TRBV12-4 and TRBJ2-2; 10 bases line up with TRBD2. V shed 7 bases and J 6 bases; nucleotides not matched to a gene: 2. The CDR3 spans 13 residues. The chain's CDR3 is CASIAGGAGELFF. CDR3 nucleotides: TGTGCCAGCATAGCGGGGGGCGCCGGGGAGCTGTTTTTT.

The sample holds a few counts of this clonotype. J is TRBJ2-1 and V is TRBV6-1; D is uncertain. V dropped 8 bases and J dropped 0 bases, with 14 bases sitting between them. Germline V CDR1 and CDR2: MNHNS, SASEGT. The CDR3 sequence is 15 residues long. As DNA, the CDR3 is TGTGCCAGCGCCGGCCGATCCCTCTCCTACAATGAGCAGTTCTTC. Its protein product is CASAGRSLSYNEQFF.

This clonotype was observed a handful of times. The V and J genes are TRBV6-1 and TRBJ2-7; 11 bases map to TRBD2. After removal of 6 bases from V and 3 bases from J, the junction contained 10 bases not matched to a gene. CDR3 length: 16 residues. CDR1 MNHNS and CDR2 SASEGT come from the germline V gene. The CDR3 nucleotides are TGTGCCAGCAGCGCACTAGCGGGAGCAAAACTCTACGAGCAGTACTTC. It is translated as CASSALAGAKLYEQYF.

This clonotype has only a few counts. V is TRBV12-3 or TRBV12-4 and J is TRBJ2-7; D call uncertain. V lost 5 bases and J 2 bases, leaving 10 bases between the germline ends. This CDR3 has 13 amino acids. CDR3 DNA sequence: TGTGCCAGCAGTGCAACAGCGACCTACGAGCAGTACTTC. Translating gives CASSATATYEQYF.

A few counts support this clonotype. This sequence joins TRBV12-3 or TRBV12-4 and TRBJ2-7, with unresolved D. The V end lost 3 bases, the J end lost 4 bases, and 10 bases lay between the germline ends. The CDR3 consists of 13 residues. The CDR3, as DNA: TGTGCCAGCAGTTTCGCCGCCGGGTACGAGCAGTACTTC. Translated, it gives CASSFAAGYEQYF.

The V and J genes are TRBV4-2 and TRBJ2-7; 13 bases fit TRBD2. Per the germline V gene, CDR1 is LGHNA and CDR2 is YNFKEQ. Germline trimming cut 0 bases from V and 4 bases from J; bases unmatched to any gene: 3. The CDR3 covers 16 residues. The chain's CDR3 is CASSQEGGLAGYEQYF. The CDR3 nucleotides read TGTGCCAGCAGCCAAGAGGGGGGACTAGCGGGGTACGAGCAGTACTTC.

This rearrangement joins TRBV9 to TRBJ2-5; 7 bases are shared with TRBD1. Germline V lookup: CDR1 SGDLS, CDR2 YYNGEE. The CDR3 consists of 13 residues. J lost 9 bases, V lost 0 bases, and 5 bases had no gene match. The CDR3 DNA follows: TGTGCCAGCAGCGTAGAGGGGGCCCCTCCCCAGTACTTC. It specifies CASSVEGAPPQYF.

This clonotype was counted only a few times. This rearrangement joins TRBV6-1 to TRBJ2-1; possible D gene TRBD2, 6 bases. V lost 3 bases and J lost 0, with 9 bases in between. Looked up from germline, CDR1 is MNHNS and CDR2 is SASEGT. The length of the CDR3 is 15 residues. The CDR3 sequence is CASSDGTSSYNEQFF. The CDR3 DNA sequence: TGTGCCAGCAGTGATGGGACTTCCTCCTACAATGAGCAGTTCTTC.

This clonotype came up a few times. The gene calls are TRBV21-1 and TRBJ1-1; the DNA was not used to check the table's D call, TRBD1. TRBV21-1 is shown as a pseudogene. The CDR3 has 14 residues. The CDR3 protein is CASSLDRMNTEAFF. The CDR3 DNA reads TGTGCCAGCAGCCTGGACAGGATGAACACTGAAGCTTTCTTT.